This TCR beta chain was found in a study of breast tumors, draining lymph nodes, adjacent tissues. V shed 5 bases and J shed 2 bases, with 15 bases lying between them. Germline V CDR1 and CDR2: MNHEY, SVGEGT. This CDR3 region has 16 residues. TCRdb recomputed calls from the multiplex PCR reads with MiXCR, one row per CDR3 protein. The data show some 150,000 distinct CDR3 sequences, 20% to 25% seen once. Study-wide results and caveats: Tumor T cell lymph node origin was a supported hypothesis, not proven. Tumor and nontumor repertoires were significantly more similar in luminal-like than in basal-like breast cancer.

To note about this clonotype: Its matching antigen is unknown.

Axillary draining lymph nodes of breast cancer patients supplied the node samples. This receptor was obtained from a female donor with breast cancer. Some clones in this sample may be carry-over from other donors' samples. The chain joins TRBV6-2 or TRBV6-3 to TRBJ2-2; D possibly corresponds to TRBD2 (6 bases). Sequenced material: axillary lymph node tissue. CDR3 DNA: TGTGCCAGCAGTGGTCGTGGTAGCGGAAACACCGGGGAGCTGTTTTTT. This sequence encodes CASSGRGSGNTGELFF.